The next 15 T cell receptor beta chains were all read from a single sample in a study of T-cell reconstitution after alpha-beta-depleted transplantation in children. TCRbeta library construction was performed incorporating unique molecular identifiers. TCRdb processed the PCR reads anew with MiXCR; each CDR3 protein has one entry. This table has about 200,000 distinct CDR3 sequences, approximately 14% appearing once. Sequencing used PBMCs from the stem cell graft donor, obtained from the stem cell graft. Receptors were obtained from a human donor who donated a stem cell graft to a child with acute lymphoblastic leukemia.

In regard to this clonotype: This sequence may be a read error, since a much larger clone differs from it by one base. The CDR3 loop is CAGRTRTDTGELFF. The CDR3, as DNA: TGTGCCGGCAGAACCCGGACTGACACCGGGGAGCTGTTTTTT. The chain combines TRBV12-3 or TRBV12-4 with TRBJ2-2, with D perhaps TRBD2 (5 bases). This CDR3 contains 14 residues.

This clonotype was seen ten or more times. V is TRBV12-3 or TRBV12-4 and J is TRBJ1-2, with D possibly matching TRBD1 (5 bases). There are 13 residues in the CDR3. V was pared by 7 bases and J by 4 bases, with 13 bases between. CDR3 residues: CASTISGSYGYTF. The CDR3 region has the DNA TGTGCCAGCACCATATCAGGGTCCTATGGCTACACCTTC.

This clonotype occurred many times. The chain employs TRBV10-3 and TRBJ1-1, with D perhaps TRBD1 (6 bases). Germline V gene data show CDR1 as ENHRY and CDR2 as SYGVKD. V was cut by 10 bases and J by 2 bases, with 14 bases left in between. The CDR3 length is 13 residues. The CDR3 here is CATTGTPNTEAFF. The CDR3, as DNA: TGTGCCACCACCGGGACACCTAACACTGAAGCTTTCTTT.

This clonotype was seen many times. The V call is TRBV7-8, the J call TRBJ2-7, with D unclear. The CDR3 spans 14 residues. The V end lost 1 base, the J end lost 1 base, and 8 bases lay between the germline ends. CDR1 and CDR2 from the germline V gene are SGHVS and FQNEAQ. DNA of the CDR3: TGTGCCAGCAGCTTAGAGTTTAGTTCCTACGAGCAGTACTTC. Protein: CASSLEFSSYEQYF. Full variable domain (remainder filled in from reference TRBV7-8 and TRBJ2-7): GAGVSQSPRYKVAKRGQDVALRCDPISGHVSLFWYQQALGQGPEFLTYFQNEAQLDKSGLPSDRFFAERPEGSVSTLKIQRTQQEDSAVYLCASSLEFSSYEQYFGPGTRLTVT.

The chain has TRBV12-3 or TRBV12-4 and TRBJ2-7; 10 nucleotides match TRBD2. The length of the CDR3 is 14 residues. Trimming at V came to 6 bases and at J to 7 bases, leaving 9 bases not matched to a gene. The CDR3 loop is CASRPSSGSREQYF. CDR3 sequence (DNA): TGTGCCAGCAGGCCCTCTAGCGGGAGTCGGGAGCAGTACTTC.

V is TRBV24-1 and J is TRBJ2-3; 13 positions agree with TRBD2. The CDR3 sequence is 16 residues long. The germline CDR1 and CDR2 sequences are KGHDR and SFDVKD. V lost 2 bases to trimming and J lost 4 bases; unmatched junction nucleotides: 2. The CDR3 bases are TGTGCCACCAGTGATTGGACTAGCGGGAGTGCAGATACGCAGTATTTT. Residues: CATSDWTSGSADTQYF.

This chain links TRBV7-8 with TRBJ2-5; 7 bases map to TRBD1. The CDR3 runs to 14 residues. The trim removed 5 bases at V and 7 bases at J, leaving 10 bases unmatched. CDR1 is SGHVS, CDR2 FQNEAQ, per germline. The CDR3 protein is CASSPRDRKGTQYF. DNA for the CDR3: TGTGCCAGCAGCCCGAGGGACAGAAAAGGGACCCAGTACTTC. The whole variable domain, filled in from reference TRBV7-8 and TRBJ2-5, reads GAGVSQSPRYKVAKRGQDVALRCDPISGHVSLFWYQQALGQGPEFLTYFQNEAQLDKSGLPSDRFFAERPEGSVSTLKIQRTQQEDSAVYLCASSPRDRKGTQYFGPGTRLLVL.

There are many counts of this clonotype. V is TRBV20-1 and J is TRBJ1-2; unclear D gene. Trimming removed 5 bases from V and 5 bases from J, with 9 bases in between. Germline values: CDR1 DFQATT, CDR2 SNEGSKA (reference sequence). The CDR3 runs 11 residues. In DNA form, the CDR3 reads TGCAGTGCTCCTGTTGGGTATGGCTACACCTTC. This translates into CSAPVGYGYTF.

This clonotype was seen at least ten times. The CDR3 region is CASSFPGELFF. The CDR3 region has the DNA TGTGCCAGCAGTTTCCCCGGGGAGCTGTTTTTT. The chain combines TRBV12-3 or TRBV12-4 with TRBJ2-2; D is undetermined. This CDR3 spans 11 amino acids. Trimming took off 3 bases at V and 6 bases at J, with 2 bases between the two ends.

The chain couples TRBV12-3 or TRBV12-4 to TRBJ2-1; TRBD2 matches at 9 bases. V shed 6 bases, J shed 3 bases, and the junction held 9 bases outside the gene matches. The length of the CDR3 is 16 residues. The CDR3 DNA reads TGTGCCAGCAGCCTGCGGGGGGGCGGGGTCTACAATGAGCAGTTCTTC. This sequence encodes CASSLRGGGVYNEQFF.

This clonotype has a count of ten or more. The chain joins TRBV6-2 or TRBV6-3 to TRBJ1-1; D not certain. Trimming cost V 2 bases and J 1 base, with 14 bases left between them. This CDR3 comprises 16 residues. Germline V gene sequence: CDR1 MNHEY, CDR2 SVGEGT. The CDR3 region is CASSYDPRKPNTEAFF. The CDR3 DNA sequence: TGTGCCAGCAGTTACGACCCACGGAAACCGAACACTGAAGCTTTCTTT.

This clonotype was counted at least ten times. V usage is TRBV5-1 and J usage is TRBJ2-7; the D gene could be TRBD1 or TRBD2 (6 bases each). V was trimmed by 1 base and J by 5 bases, leaving 13 bases between them. CDR3 length: 14 amino acids. CDR1 is SGHRS and CDR2 is YFSETQ in the germline V gene. The CDR3 loop reads CASSLSGGSDEQYF. In nucleotides, the CDR3 is TGCGCCAGCAGCTTGTCCGGGGGCAGCGACGAGCAGTACTTC. Together with reference TRBV5-1 and TRBJ2-7, the CDR3 gives the full variable domain: KAGVTQTPRYLIKTRGQQVTLSCSPISGHRSVSWYQQTPGQGLQFLFEYFSETQRNKGNFPGRFSGRQFSNSRSEMNVSTLELGDSALYLCASSLSGGSDEQYFGPGTRLTVT.

This clonotype appeared many times. This sequence joins TRBV6-2 or TRBV6-3 and TRBJ1-5; no clear D gene. Trimming pared 6 bases from V and 0 bases from J, leaving 6 bases between. The CDR3 has 13 residues. Germline V gene lookup returns CDR1 MNHEY and CDR2 SVGEGT. The chain's CDR3 is CASSSYSNQPQHF. CDR3 DNA: TGTGCCAGCAGCTCTTATAGCAATCAGCCCCAGCATTTT.

This clonotype was seen only a few times. The chain is built from TRBV4-1 and TRBJ2-3, with D unclear. Trimming stripped 0 bases from V and 1 base from J, with 20 bases between. CDR1 is MGHRA and CDR2 is YSYEKL in the germline V gene. The CDR3 length is 19 residues. As DNA, the CDR3 is TGCGCCAGCAGCCAAGATGAGTCGTTGCCCATGGGTGGCACAGATACGCAGTATTTT. Its protein product is CASSQDESLPMGGTDTQYF.

This clonotype has at least ten counts. The rearrangement uses TRBV7-8 and TRBJ2-1, with TRBD2 matching over 8 bases. The CDR3 is 16 amino acids. J lost 6 bases, V lost 0 bases, and 7 bases had no gene match. Germline-derived CDR1 and CDR2 are SGHVS and FQNEAQ. This CDR3 is CASSLAKGTSGNEQFF. The CDR3 bases are TGTGCCAGCAGCTTAGCGAAGGGTACTAGCGGCAATGAGCAGTTCTTC. Together with reference TRBV7-8 and TRBJ2-1, the CDR3 gives the full variable domain: GAGVSQSPRYKVAKRGQDVALRCDPISGHVSLFWYQQALGQGPEFLTYFQNEAQLDKSGLPSDRFFAERPEGSVSTLKIQRTQQEDSAVYLCASSLAKGTSGNEQFFGPGTRLTVL.